The 21 T cell receptor beta chains below all came from one sample that was sequenced in a study of cytomegalovirus exposure and HLA in healthy donors. TCRdb's copy holds only in-frame clones and misses some; the assay was immunoSEQ multiplex PCR. The sample lists under 140,000 clones; approximately 89% were seen once. Sequencing used PBMCs. Every receptor here comes from a woman between 18 and 29 years old in good health and CMV-seronegative.

The chain joins TRBV6-5 to TRBJ1-1, with 8 bases identical to TRBD1. CDR1 MNHEY and CDR2 SVGAGI come from the germline V gene. The CDR3 runs 14 residues. J was trimmed by 5 bases and V by 2 bases; bases with no gene match: 4. CDR3 amino acids: CASSYRTGRTEAFF. The CDR3 coding sequence is TGTGCCAGCAGTTACAGGACAGGGCGGACTGAAGCTTTCTTT.

The chain combines TRBV9 with TRBJ2-3; unclear D gene. This CDR3 region has 13 residues. CDR1 and CDR2 from the germline V gene are SGDLS and YYNGEE. Trimming removed 0 bases from V and 3 bases from J, with 5 bases in between. CDR3 amino acids: CASSVALTDTQYF. As DNA, the CDR3 is TGTGCCAGCAGCGTAGCCTTGACAGATACGCAGTATTTT. The full variable domain, completed using reference TRBV9 and TRBJ2-3, is DSGVTQTPKHLITATGQRVTLRCSPRSGDLSVYWYQQSLDQGLQFLIQYYNGEERAKGNILERFSAQQFPDLHSELNLSSLELGDSALYFCASSVALTDTQYFGPGTRLTVL.

The V gene is TRBV27, the J gene TRBJ2-6, with TRBD2 as a possible D gene (6 bases). Trimming removed 2 bases at V and 3 bases at J, with 14 bases between. CDR1 and CDR2 (germline): MNHEY, SMNVEV (reference sequence). The CDR3 consists of 17 residues. In DNA form, the CDR3 reads TGTGCCAGCAGTTTAGGAGGGGTCGTTTATGGGGCCAACGTCCTGACTTTC. It codes for CASSLGGVVYGANVLTF.

This clone was seen more than once but under ten times. CDR3 amino acids: CASSLADSYEQYF. CDR3 coding DNA: TGTGCCAGCAGTTTAGCGGACAGCTACGAGCAGTACTTC. V is TRBV27 and J is TRBJ2-7; D is possibly TRBD1 (6 bases). The CDR3 runs 13 residues. Germline loops: CDR1 MNHEY, CDR2 SMNVEV (reference sequence). V lost 2 bases and J 3 bases, leaving 8 bases between the germline ends.

This chain connects TRBV6-5 to TRBJ2-1; unclear D gene. The CDR3 contains 15 residues. The V gene lost 1 base and the J gene lost 6 bases, with 13 bases spanning the gap. Germline CDR1 MNHEY, CDR2 SVGAGI. CDR3 protein: CASSYLGHKANEQFF. CDR3 DNA: TGTGCCAGCAGTTACTTGGGCCACAAAGCCAATGAGCAGTTCTTC.

The chain links TRBV30 to TRBJ2-2; D may be TRBD2 (5 bases). The CDR3 consists of 11 residues. The germline V gene has CDR1 GTSNPN and CDR2 SVGIG (reference sequence). V lost 8 bases, J lost 5 bases, and 9 bases lay in between. CDR3 sequence (DNA): TGTGCCCGAAGGAGGACCGGGGAGCTGTTTTTT. It is translated as CARRRTGELFF.

V gene TRBV6-5 combines with J gene TRBJ2-3, with D possibly TRBD1 on 6 matching bases. V shed 6 bases and J shed 5 bases, with 6 bases lying between them. The CDR3 consists of 11 residues. The germline V gene encodes CDR1 MNHEY and CDR2 SVGAGI. The CDR3 DNA sequence: TGTGCCAGCAGGGACAGAGATACGCAGTATTTT. Amino acid sequence: CASRDRDTQYF.

Written as DNA, the CDR3 is TGTGCCAGCAGTGAAGCGACAGGGAGTTTTCATGGCTACACCTTC. Amino acid sequence: CASSEATGSFHGYTF. The chain links TRBV2 to TRBJ1-2; 7 positions agree with TRBD1. Trimming took 0 bases from V and 6 from J; bases not matched to a gene: 7. Germline values: CDR1 SNHLY, CDR2 FYNNEI. This CDR3 region has 15 residues.

The chain couples TRBV28 to TRBJ2-5, with a possible D match to TRBD2 (6 bases). This CDR3 contains 13 residues. V gave up 3 bases and J gave up 4 bases, with 9 bases separating them. Germline CDR1 is MDHEN and CDR2 is SYDVKM. CDR3 amino acids: CASSLRGGETQYF. In DNA, the CDR3 is TGTGCCAGCAGTTTGCGGGGAGGAGAGACCCAGTACTTC.

V and J are TRBV4-1 and TRBJ2-7; D ambiguous. The CDR3 covers 15 residues. Trimming cost V 0 bases and J 3 bases, with 12 bases left between them. The germline V gene encodes CDR1 MGHRA and CDR2 YSYEKL. Here the CDR3 DNA reads TGCGCCAGCAGCCAAGAGTGGAGTCATTACTACGAGCAGTACTTC. It specifies CASSQEWSHYYEQYF.

The chain is built from TRBV7-3 and TRBJ2-2; 10 bases align to TRBD2. CDR3 length: 16 amino acids. Germline V gives CDR1 SGHTA, CDR2 FQGTGA. The J segment lost 1 base and the V segment lost 4 bases, leaving 3 bases of the junction unmatched. CDR3 residues: CASSSASGGNTGELFF. In nucleotides, the CDR3 is TGTGCCAGCAGCTCAGCTAGCGGGGGGAACACCGGGGAGCTGTTTTTT.

J is TRBJ2-5 and V is TRBV27; D not resolved. The length of the CDR3 is 14 residues. Germline CDR1 is MNHEY and CDR2 is SMNVEV (reference sequence). V was pared by 0 bases and J by 2 bases, with 7 bases between. The CDR3 DNA is TGTGCCAGCAGTTTATCTTCTCGTCAAGAGACCCAGTACTTC. Residues: CASSLSSRQETQYF.

The chain uses TRBV6-1 and TRBJ1-5, with TRBD1 matching 7 bases. Germline trimming cut 2 bases from V and 7 bases from J; bases unmatched to any gene: 11. The germline gives CDR1 MNHNS, CDR2 SASEGT. There are 16 residues in the CDR3. CDR3 residues: CASSELRTGLNQPQHF. The CDR3 DNA follows: TGTGCCAGCAGTGAACTTCGGACAGGCTTGAACCAGCCCCAGCATTTT.

The chain has TRBV30 and TRBJ2-7; 8 positions match TRBD2. The CDR3 loop spans 13 amino acids. V gave up 3 bases and J gave up 7 bases; unmatched junction bases: 8. Germline lookup yields CDR1 GTSNPN and CDR2 SVGIG (reference sequence). The CDR3 region is CAWSQAGAGEQYF. The CDR3 bases are TGTGCCTGGAGCCAAGCGGGAGCGGGGGAGCAGTACTTC. Based on the CDR3 plus reference TRBV30 and TRBJ2-7, the full variable domain is SQTIHQWPATLVQPVGSPLSLECTVEGTSNPNLYWYRQAAGRGLQLLFYSVGIGQISSEVPQNLSASRPQDRQFILSSKKLLLSDSGFYLCAWSQAGAGEQYFGPGTRLTVT.

Comments on this clone: At one end the junction does not follow the germline gene, possibly because of a read error. This chain connects TRBV15 to TRBJ2-7; 9 nucleotides line up with TRBD1. The CDR3 loop spans 15 amino acids. Germline V gene lookup returns CDR1 LNHNV and CDR2 YYDKDF (reference sequence). The CDR3 loop reads CATSRVGTGRAFILF. The CDR3 DNA is TGTGCCACCAGCAGAGTTGGGACAGGGAGAGCTTTTATCCTCTTC.

J is TRBJ2-5 and V is TRBV7-9; the match to TRBD2 covers 12 bases. Trimming removed 4 bases from V and 2 bases from J; junction bases left unmatched: 5. The CDR3 covers 16 residues. In germline, CDR1 is SEHNR, CDR2 FQNEAQ (reference sequence). The CDR3 DNA follows: TGTGCCAGCAGCTACCGACTAGCGGGAGCTCAAGAGACCCAGTACTTC. It encodes CASSYRLAGAQETQYF.

The chain carries TRBV7-2 and TRBJ1-5; 9 bases map to TRBD1. Trimming took 5 bases from V and 13 from J; bases not matched to a gene: 15. Germline-derived CDR1 and CDR2 are SGHTA and FQGNSA. The CDR3 sequence is 15 residues long. CDR3 protein: CASSPTAGQGYSQHF. The CDR3 coding sequence is TGTGCCAGCAGCCCCACCGCGGGACAGGGCTATAGTCAGCATTTT.

The gene calls are TRBV6-4 and TRBJ2-1; 8 nucleotides align to TRBD2. With 0 bases clipped from V and 7 bases from J, the junction kept 5 bases outside the gene matches. Germline assignment: CDR1 MRHNA and CDR2 SNTAGT. The CDR3 contains 15 residues. CDR3 DNA sequence: TGTGCCAGCAGTGACTCCGCGGGAGGACGAAATGAGCAGTTCTTC. Translated: CASSDSAGGRNEQFF.

The chain employs TRBV7-9 and TRBJ2-7; D is possibly TRBD1 (5 bases). V lost 6 bases and J lost 3, with 12 bases in between. Germline V gene sequence: CDR1 SEHNR, CDR2 FQNEAQ (reference sequence). This CDR3 has 13 residues. CDR3 protein: CASRPQGYYEQYF. CDR3 DNA sequence: TGTGCCAGCAGACCTCAGGGTTACTACGAGCAGTACTTC.

V is TRBV5-1 and J is TRBJ1-6; D ambiguous. The CDR3 is made up of 14 amino acids. The germline V gene has CDR1 SGHRS and CDR2 YFSETQ. Deletions cut 4 bases from V and 9 bases from J, with 14 bases between. CDR3 residues: CASSREEGASPLHF. The CDR3 bases are TGCGCCAGCAGCCGGGAGGAGGGTGCTTCACCCCTCCACTTT.

The V call is TRBV7-6, the J call TRBJ2-7, with D perhaps TRBD2 (6 bases). V was trimmed by 4 bases and J by 0 bases, leaving 10 bases between them. Germline CDR1 SGHVS, CDR2 FNYEAQ. This CDR3 has 14 amino acids. The CDR3 DNA reads TGTGCCAGCAGCTCCGGGGACTTCTCCTACGAGCAGTACTTC. It translates to CASSSGDFSYEQYF.